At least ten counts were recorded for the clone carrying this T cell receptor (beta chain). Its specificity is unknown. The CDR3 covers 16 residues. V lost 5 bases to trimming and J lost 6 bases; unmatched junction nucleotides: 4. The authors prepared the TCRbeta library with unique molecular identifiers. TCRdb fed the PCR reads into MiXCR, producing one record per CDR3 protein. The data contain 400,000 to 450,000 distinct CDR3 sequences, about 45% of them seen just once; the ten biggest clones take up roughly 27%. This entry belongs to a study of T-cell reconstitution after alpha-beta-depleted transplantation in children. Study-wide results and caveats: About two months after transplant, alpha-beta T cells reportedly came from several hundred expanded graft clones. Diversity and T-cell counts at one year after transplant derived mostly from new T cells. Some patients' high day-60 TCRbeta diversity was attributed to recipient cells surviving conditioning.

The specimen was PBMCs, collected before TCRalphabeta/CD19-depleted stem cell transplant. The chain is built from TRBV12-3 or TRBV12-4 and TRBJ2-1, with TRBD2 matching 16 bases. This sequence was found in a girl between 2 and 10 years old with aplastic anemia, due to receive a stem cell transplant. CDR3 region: CASSLGTSGRANEQFF. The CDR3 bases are TGTGCCAGCAGTCTAGGGACTAGCGGGAGGGCCAATGAGCAGTTCTTC.